This T cell receptor (beta chain) was captured in a study of blood T cell repertoires in COVID-19. About the study: The study drew acute and convalescent COVID-19 samples from the United States, Italy and Spain. PBMCs, B-cell-depleted T cells, or T cells were the source of the cDNA or gDNA that made up the material.

How the authors handled the data: Nucleated cell number was recorded as an estimate derived from reference gene primer amplification. Generated by immunoSEQ multiplex PCR, the TCRdb table keeps only in-frame clones and is missing some. The DNA gave D and trimming, while V, J and clone size come from that table. The sample shows almost 35,000 clones, roughly 88% of them seen only once. Germline loops: CDR1 MGHRA, CDR2 YSYEKL. The CDR3 is 19 amino acids. V shed 0 bases and J 0 bases; nucleotides not matched to a gene: 10. The rearrangement joins TRBV4-1 to TRBJ2-7; 11 nucleotides line up with TRBD2. Sequencing was carried out using peripheral blood. The TCR sequence derives from a man between 60 and 75 years old with active COVID-19. CDR3 sequence: CASSQDFLSGTSGSYEQYF. In DNA form, the CDR3 reads TGCGCCAGCAGCCAAGATTTCTTGTCCGGGACTAGCGGCTCCTACGAGCAGTACTTC.